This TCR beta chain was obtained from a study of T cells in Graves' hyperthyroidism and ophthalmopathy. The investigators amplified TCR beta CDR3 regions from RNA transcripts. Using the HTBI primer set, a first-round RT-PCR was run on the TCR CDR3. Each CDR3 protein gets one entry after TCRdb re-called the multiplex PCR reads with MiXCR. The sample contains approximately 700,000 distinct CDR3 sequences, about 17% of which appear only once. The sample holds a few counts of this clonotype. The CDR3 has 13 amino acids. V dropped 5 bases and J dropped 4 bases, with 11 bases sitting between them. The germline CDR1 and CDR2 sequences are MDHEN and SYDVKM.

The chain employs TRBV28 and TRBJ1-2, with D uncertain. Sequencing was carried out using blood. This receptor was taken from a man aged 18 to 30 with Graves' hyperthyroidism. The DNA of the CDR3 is TGTGCCAGCAGTGACGTGGGCGCCTATGGCTACACCTTC. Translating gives CASSDVGAYGYTF.